This passage covers 31 T cell receptor beta chains from one sample sequenced in a study of cytomegalovirus exposure and HLA in healthy donors. PCR primers comprised 60 Vbeta and 13 Jbeta primers. TCRdb keeps only in-frame clones here, not all; method: immunoSEQ multiplex PCR. The sample has approximately 170,000 clones; over 60% are singletons. The material sequenced was PBMCs. The receptors derive from a girl aged 5-17 years in good health and CMV-seronegative.

This clone was recorded a few times. V and J are TRBV5-1 and TRBJ2-3; 12 bases agree with TRBD2. From germline, CDR1 is SGHRS and CDR2 YFSETQ. V shed 4 bases, J shed 4 bases, and the junction held 7 bases outside the gene matches. This CDR3 has 16 amino acids. The CDR3 here is CASSQGLAGPSDTQYF. CDR3 bases: TGCGCCAGCAGCCAAGGACTAGCGGGGCCTTCAGATACGCAGTATTTT.

This rearrangement joins TRBV25-1 to TRBJ1-4; 7 bases match TRBD1. The CDR3 has 14 residues. With 6 bases clipped from V and 7 bases from J, the junction kept 8 bases outside the gene matches. Germline lookup yields CDR1 MGHDK and CDR2 SYGVNS. The CDR3 protein is CASSDTGVGEKLFF. The CDR3, as DNA: TGTGCCAGCAGCGATACAGGGGTGGGTGAAAAACTGTTTTTT.

The chain employs TRBV29-1 and TRBJ1-6; TRBD1 aligns across 8 bases. V trimming: 5 bases; J trimming: 9 bases; junction bases outside the gene matches: 6. The CDR3 is made up of 13 amino acids. The germline V gene has CDR1 SQVTM and CDR2 ANQGSEA. The CDR3 DNA follows: TGCAGCGTTTCCGGGACAGGCGGTTCACCCCTCCACTTT. This gives the protein CSVSGTGGSPLHF.

This clone was seen just once. This chain connects TRBV14 to TRBJ2-7; weak D call: TRBD2 (6 bases). The germline V gene has CDR1 SGHDN and CDR2 FVKESK. V lost 0 bases to trimming and J lost 7 bases, with 13 bases between them. The CDR3 has 14 residues. CDR3 sequence reads: CASSQDRGIGEQYF. CDR3 nucleotide sequence: TGTGCCAGCAGCCAAGATCGGGGGATAGGAGAGCAGTACTTC.

The gene calls are TRBV6-5 and TRBJ2-7, with TRBD1 as a possible D gene (6 bases). CDR3 length: 16 amino acids. Germline V gene sequence: CDR1 MNHEY, CDR2 SVGAGI. V was trimmed by 2 bases and J by 4 bases, leaving 18 bases between them. CDR3 sequence: CASSYEGGRGPYEQYF. DNA of the CDR3: TGTGCCAGCAGTTACGAAGGGGGTCGGGGACCTTACGAGCAGTACTTC.

The chain links TRBV5-1 to TRBJ2-5; D unresolved. The CDR3 runs 15 residues. CDR1 and CDR2 from the germline V gene are SGHRS and YFSETQ. Between the trimmed V and J ends, which lost 0 bases and 2 bases, there was a span of 11 bases. The CDR3: CASSLAFRAQETQYF. CDR3 nucleotides: TGCGCCAGCAGCTTGGCCTTCCGAGCACAAGAGACCCAGTACTTC.

The chain recombines TRBV29-1 with TRBJ2-1, with a weak D call TRBD2 (6 bases). Trimming pared 3 bases from V and 9 bases from J, leaving 18 bases between. The CDR3 contains 14 residues. Germline CDR1 and CDR2: SQVTM and ANQGSEA. For the CDR3, the DNA is TGCAGCGTTGAGGAACGGAGGGTAGAGGTTGAGCAGTTCTTC. Protein sequence: CSVEERRVEVEQFF.

The sample holds a few counts of this clone. The chain links TRBV13 to TRBJ1-1, with TRBD1 as a possible D gene (5 bases). V was shortened by 5 bases and J by 4 bases, with 14 bases between the two germline ends. This CDR3 has 14 residues. Looked up from germline, CDR1 is PRHDT and CDR2 is FYEKMQ (reference sequence). DNA of the CDR3: TGTGCCAGCAGCCCCGCGCGGGGACGCACTGAAGCTTTCTTT. Its protein is CASSPARGRTEAFF.

The V call is TRBV5-1, the J call TRBJ2-3; D perhaps matches TRBD2 (6 bases). The V gene lost 0 bases and the J gene lost 8 bases, with 7 bases spanning the gap. The CDR3 is made up of 12 amino acids. The germline V gene has CDR1 SGHRS and CDR2 YFSETQ. CDR3 bases: TGCGCCAGCAGCTTGGAAGCGGGTACGCAGTATTTT. Its protein is CASSLEAGTQYF.

This sequence joins TRBV6-6 and TRBJ1-5; D gene ambiguous. This CDR3 has 13 amino acids. V lost 5 bases, J lost 5 bases, and 10 bases lay in between. CDR1 and CDR2 from the germline V gene are MNHNY and SVGAGI (reference sequence). The CDR3 spells CASSRRVDQPQHF. For the CDR3, the DNA is TGTGCCAGCAGTAGACGGGTTGATCAGCCCCAGCATTTT.

The chain carries TRBV10-3 and TRBJ1-6, with D unresolved. The CDR3 is 13 amino acids. The germline V and J ends were trimmed by 0 bases and 8 bases, with 5 bases remaining between them. Germline V lookup: CDR1 ENHRY, CDR2 SYGVKD. The DNA of the CDR3 is TGTGCCATCAGTGAGTCGACTGATTCACCCCTCCACTTT. Translating it yields CAISESTDSPLHF.

The chain employs TRBV10-1 and TRBJ2-7, with D perhaps matching TRBD2 (5 bases). The germline V and J ends were trimmed by 0 bases and 5 bases, with 11 bases remaining between them. The CDR3 extends over 14 amino acids. CDR1 and CDR2 (germline): WNHNN, SYGVQD (reference sequence). The CDR3 DNA is TGCGCCAGCAGTGAGTCCCGCGGGCAAAACGAGCAGTACTTC. The encoded protein is CASSESRGQNEQYF.

The chain links TRBV2 to TRBJ2-7, with D uncertain. Trimming cost V 7 bases and J 2 bases, with 15 bases left between them. The germline gives CDR1 SNHLY, CDR2 FYNNEI. The CDR3 is 14 amino acids. CDR3 DNA: TGTGCCAGCACACTGATCGAAAGAGCCTACGAGCAGTACTTC. Its translation is CASTLIERAYEQYF.

The rearrangement uses TRBV10-3 and TRBJ2-2, with D possibly being TRBD1 (5 bases). The germline gives CDR1 ENHRY, CDR2 SYGVKD. There are 14 residues in the CDR3. Trimming took 10 bases from V and 3 from J, leaving 15 bases between them. The DNA of the CDR3 is TGTGCCACCACCGACAGAATGGACACCGGGGAGCTGTTTTTT. Protein sequence: CATTDRMDTGELFF.

The chain uses TRBV6-6 and TRBJ1-5; D is unresolved. Trimming removed 2 bases at V and 6 bases at J, with 11 bases between. The CDR3 runs 14 residues. In germline, CDR1 is MNHNY, CDR2 SVGAGI (reference sequence). As DNA, the CDR3 is TGTGCCAGCAGTTACGGCGCGGGCGTTCAGCCCCAGCATTTT. Amino acid sequence: CASSYGAGVQPQHF.

V usage is TRBV6-5 and J usage is TRBJ2-7; 12 bases align to TRBD1. CDR1 is MNHEY and CDR2 is SVGAGI in the germline V gene. The CDR3 is 16 residues long. V shed 4 bases and J 5 bases; nucleotides not matched to a gene: 9. The CDR3 nucleotides are TGTGCCAGCAGTTTTGAATCCGGGACAGGGGGCCACGAGCAGTACTTC. Amino acids: CASSFESGTGGHEQYF.

This sequence joins TRBV7-9 and TRBJ2-7; 8 positions agree with TRBD1. CDR3 length: 15 residues. Trimming removed 0 bases from V and 1 base from J; junction bases left unmatched: 2. The germline CDR1 and CDR2 sequences are SEHNR and FQNEAQ (reference sequence). The chain's CDR3 is CASSLAGQGSYEQYF. The DNA for the CDR3 is TGTGCCAGCAGCTTAGCAGGACAGGGATCCTACGAGCAGTACTTC. Together with reference TRBV7-9 and TRBJ2-7, the CDR3 gives the full variable domain: DTGVSQNPRHKITKRGQNVTFRCDPISEHNRLYWYRQTLGQGPEFLTYFQNEAQLEKSRLLSDRFSAERPKGSFSTLEIQRTEQGDSAMYLCASSLAGQGSYEQYFGPGTRLTVT.

The chain employs TRBV5-6 and TRBJ2-1; 9 nucleotides agree with TRBD2. V lost 3 bases, J lost 9 bases, and 13 bases stayed unmatched. From germline, CDR1 is SGHDT and CDR2 YYEEEE. The CDR3 extends over 16 amino acids. The DNA for the CDR3 is TGTGCCAGCAGCTCCCCCGGGGCTAGCGGGGTGGTTGAGCAGTTCTTC. This sequence encodes CASSSPGASGVVEQFF.

V usage is TRBV4-1 and J usage is TRBJ1-1, with a weak D call TRBD1 (6 bases). The CDR3 covers 15 residues. V lost 2 bases and J lost 4, with 14 bases in between. Germline V CDR1 and CDR2: MGHRA, YSYEKL. The CDR3 here is CASSQTGSAGTEAFF. The CDR3 coding sequence is TGCGCCAGCAGCCAAACAGGGTCGGCGGGCACTGAAGCTTTCTTT.

This chain uses TRBV6-7 with TRBJ1-1; a possible D gene is TRBD1 (6 bases). TRBV6-7 counts as an open reading frame of uncertain function. Trimming took 6 bases from V and 10 from J, leaving 15 bases between them. The CDR3 spans 12 residues. The CDR3 loop reads CASSFRTERAFF. DNA for the CDR3: TGTGCCAGCAGCTTTCGGACAGAGCGAGCTTTCTTT.

The V and J genes are TRBV6-1 and TRBJ1-5, with D tentatively TRBD1 (6 bases). The CDR3 is 14 amino acids. Trimming shortened V by 4 bases and J by 4 bases, and 11 bases separated the two germline ends. CDR1 is MNHNS, CDR2 SASEGT, per germline. In DNA, the CDR3 is TGTGCCAGCAGTGGACAGGTTGCTAATCAGCCCCAGCATTTT. Protein: CASSGQVANQPQHF.

This clone was observed a few times. The V call is TRBV27, the J call TRBJ2-1; D unresolved. CDR1 MNHEY and CDR2 SMNVEV come from the germline V gene (reference sequence). V lost 2 bases and J 2 bases, leaving 10 bases between the germline ends. There are 15 residues in the CDR3. The CDR3 sequence is CASSLGQRPYNEQFF. CDR3 bases: TGTGCCAGCAGTTTAGGCCAGCGCCCCTACAATGAGCAGTTCTTC.

The chain uses TRBV29-1 and TRBJ1-1, with D maybe TRBD1 (5 bases). With 5 bases removed from V and 1 base from J, the gap between germline ends came to 14 bases. The CDR3 spans 14 residues. CDR1 is SQVTM and CDR2 is ANQGSEA in the germline V gene. The CDR3 loop reads CSVSTAGQNTEAFF. For the CDR3, the DNA is TGCAGCGTTTCAACCGCCGGACAGAACACTGAAGCTTTCTTT.

A few counts support this clone. The chain links TRBV9 to TRBJ1-1; D gene unclear. Trimming removed 4 bases from V and 5 bases from J, with 12 bases in between. The CDR3 is made up of 13 amino acids. Germline loops: CDR1 SGDLS, CDR2 YYNGEE. CDR3 protein: CASSLQEETEAFF. CDR3 in DNA: TGTGCCAGCAGCCTTCAGGAGGAGACTGAAGCTTTCTTT.

This clone showed up just once. This sequence joins TRBV28 and TRBJ2-7; D is possibly TRBD1 (6 bases). The V end was cut by 7 bases, the J end by 1 base, with 26 bases between. This CDR3 has 18 residues. CDR1 and CDR2 from the germline V gene are MDHEN and SYDVKM. DNA of the CDR3: TGTGCCAGCATTGGATTGGATCCGAGACAGGCGGTATCCTACGAGCAGTACTTC. The encoded protein is CASIGLDPRQAVSYEQYF. Together with reference TRBV28 and TRBJ2-7, the CDR3 gives the full variable domain: DVKVTQSSRYLVKRTGEKVFLECVQDMDHENMFWYRQDPGLGLRLIYFSYDVKMKEKGDIPEGYSVSREKKERFSLILESASTNQTSMYLCASIGLDPRQAVSYEQYFGPGTRLTVT.

The chain joins TRBV7-2 to TRBJ2-3; no clear D gene. The CDR3 totals 13 residues. Germline V gene sequence: CDR1 SGHTA, CDR2 FQGNSA. Trimming removed 1 base at V and 4 bases at J, with 6 bases between. The CDR3 region is CASSLVLPDTQYF. In nucleotides, the CDR3 is TGTGCCAGCAGCTTAGTCCTTCCAGATACGCAGTATTTT.

The genes are TRBV7-9 and TRBJ2-1; D may be TRBD1 (6 bases). Germline V gene lookup returns CDR1 SEHNR and CDR2 FQNEAQ (reference sequence). This CDR3 spans 16 amino acids. The V and J ends lost 3 bases and 0 bases respectively, with 12 bases between them. The CDR3 region is CASSFSARGSYNEQFF. In nucleotides, the CDR3 is TGTGCCAGCAGCTTTTCTGCCAGGGGCTCCTACAATGAGCAGTTCTTC.

The chain couples TRBV6-5 to TRBJ2-1; the match to TRBD2 covers 8 bases. The CDR3 is made up of 14 amino acids. Trimming cost V 8 bases and J 5 bases; bases outside gene matches: 8. Germline lookup yields CDR1 MNHEY and CDR2 SVGAGI. In DNA form, the CDR3 reads TGTGCCAGCCATCGGGGGGGGCCGAACAATGAGCAGTTCTTC. Its protein is CASHRGGPNNEQFF.

J is TRBJ2-7 and V is TRBV2; a possible D gene is TRBD2 (7 bases). Germline lookup yields CDR1 SNHLY and CDR2 FYNNEI. V was pared by 7 bases and J by 4 bases, with 14 bases between. The CDR3 has 13 amino acids. CDR3 residues: CASTPGGAYEQYF. The CDR3 coding sequence is TGTGCCAGCACTCCTGGGGGGGCATACGAGCAGTACTTC.

This rearrangement joins TRBV29-1 to TRBJ2-7; 8 bases match TRBD1. This CDR3 is 13 amino acids long. Germline assignment: CDR1 SQVTM and CDR2 ANQGSEA. V shed 0 bases and J 4 bases; nucleotides not matched to a gene: 2. CDR3 in amino acids: CSVEEGQGYEQYF. DNA for the CDR3: TGCAGCGTTGAAGAAGGACAGGGATACGAGCAGTACTTC.

The rearrangement joins TRBV5-1 to TRBJ1-2; D is perhaps TRBD1 (6 bases). V lost 1 base and J lost 5, with 12 bases in between. CDR3 length equals 14 residues. Germline-derived CDR1 and CDR2 are SGHRS and YFSETQ. In nucleotides, the CDR3 is TGCGCCAGCAGCTTGTACGGGACATCGTATGGCTACACCTTC. Protein product: CASSLYGTSYGYTF.